Only a few counts were recorded for the clone carrying this T cell receptor delta chain. Its antigen is as yet unknown. For this DNA, TCRdb reports the protein of a much larger clone, which diverges at residue 3, most likely from a read error; the protein presented here is translated directly from the DNA. The CDR3 is 18 residues long. Germline V gene lookup returns CDR1 GEAIGNYY and CDR2 EKD. TCRdb made new clone calls on the multiplex PCR reads using CATT. The table has over a thousand delta-chain clones, around 1.9% seen once. These data originate in a study of gamma delta lymphoproliferative disorders and STAT genes. The overall study: At least 50 ng of genomic DNA went into each LymphoTrack Dx TCRG Assay library. For the delta chain, EuroClonality-NGS standard procedure was applied. Study outcomes and limitations: Apart from two gamma clonotypes, major patient clonotypes were public.

Genomic DNA from isolated PBMCs served as the sequencing template. Sample: blood. The V and J genes are TRDV2 and TRDJ1; TRDD3 matches 8 bases. This receptor was identified in a human donor in good health. Here the CDR3 reads CARDTGFGVLGVQNKLIF. The DNA for the CDR3 is TGTGCCCGTGACACGGGGTTCGGCGTACTGGGGGTACAGAATAAACTCATCTTT.